Included here is one T cell receptor (beta chain) sequence, with context. This entry comes from a study of blood T cell repertoires in COVID-19. Study overall: Both acute and convalescent COVID-19 samples were obtained from the United States, Italy and Spain. In each case, the material was cDNA or gDNA derived from T cells, B-cell-depleted T cells, or PBMCs.

Per the authors' pipeline: Cell counts per sample came from amplifying reference gene primers. Only in-frame clones appear in the TCRdb table, and some are missing; sequencing was by immunoSEQ multiplex PCR. Clone size and V and J calls were adopted from that table, with D and trimming inferred from the DNA. The repertoire holds 81,000 or so clones, with around 92% as singletons. Germline lookup yields CDR1 LNHDA and CDR2 SQIVND (reference sequence). The V gene lost 5 bases and the J gene lost 0 bases, with 9 bases spanning the gap. The CDR3 contains 14 residues. Sequenced material: peripheral blood. The V call is TRBV19, the J call TRBJ2-3; D not resolved. The sequence derives from a woman aged 55-75 years with active COVID-19. This CDR3 is CASSYSPSTDTQYF. The CDR3 bases are TGTGCCAGTAGTTACTCTCCTAGCACAGATACGCAGTATTTT.